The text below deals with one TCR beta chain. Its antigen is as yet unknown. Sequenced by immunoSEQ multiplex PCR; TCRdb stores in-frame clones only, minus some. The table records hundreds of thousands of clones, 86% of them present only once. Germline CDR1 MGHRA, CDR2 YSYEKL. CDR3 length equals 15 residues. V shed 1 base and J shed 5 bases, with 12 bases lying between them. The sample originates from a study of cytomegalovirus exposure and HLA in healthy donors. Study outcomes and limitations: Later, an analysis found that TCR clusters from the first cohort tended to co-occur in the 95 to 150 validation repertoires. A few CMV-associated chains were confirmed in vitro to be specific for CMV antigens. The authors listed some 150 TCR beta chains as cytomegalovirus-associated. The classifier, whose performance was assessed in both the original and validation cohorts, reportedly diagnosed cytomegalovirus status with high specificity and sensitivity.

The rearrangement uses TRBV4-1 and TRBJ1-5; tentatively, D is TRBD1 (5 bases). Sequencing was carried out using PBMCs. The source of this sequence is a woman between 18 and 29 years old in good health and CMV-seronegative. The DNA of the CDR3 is TGCGCCAGCAGCCAAGTCGGCAGGGCTGATCAGCCCCAGCATTTT. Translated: CASSQVGRADQPQHF.